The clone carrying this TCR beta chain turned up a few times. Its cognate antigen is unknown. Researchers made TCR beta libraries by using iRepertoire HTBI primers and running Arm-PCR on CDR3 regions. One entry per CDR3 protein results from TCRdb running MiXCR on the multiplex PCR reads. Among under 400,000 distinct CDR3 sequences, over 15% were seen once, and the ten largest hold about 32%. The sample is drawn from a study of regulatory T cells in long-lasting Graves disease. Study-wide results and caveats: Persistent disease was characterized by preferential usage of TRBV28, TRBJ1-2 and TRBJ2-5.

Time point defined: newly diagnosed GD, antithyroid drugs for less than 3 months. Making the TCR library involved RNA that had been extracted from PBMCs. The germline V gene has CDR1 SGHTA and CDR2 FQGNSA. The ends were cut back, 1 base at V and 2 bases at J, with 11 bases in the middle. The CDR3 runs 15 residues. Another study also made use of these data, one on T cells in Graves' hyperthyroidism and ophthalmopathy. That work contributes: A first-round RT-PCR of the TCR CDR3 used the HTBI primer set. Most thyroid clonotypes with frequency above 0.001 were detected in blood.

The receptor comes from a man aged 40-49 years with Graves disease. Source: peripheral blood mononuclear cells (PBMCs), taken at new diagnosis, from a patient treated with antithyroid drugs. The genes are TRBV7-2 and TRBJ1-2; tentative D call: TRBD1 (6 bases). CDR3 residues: CASSLDRVPNYGYTF. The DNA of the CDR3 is TGTGCCAGCAGCTTAGACAGGGTACCGAACTATGGCTACACCTTC.